The 17 T cell receptor beta chains listed next were all sequenced from one sample in a study of blood T cell repertoires in COVID-19. Using immunoSEQ multiplex PCR, the repertoire was profiled, and TCRdb retains in-frame clones only, with some absent. The sample consists of 80,000 to 95,000 clones, roughly 80% of them appearing once. The sequenced sample consisted of peripheral blood. Receptors were obtained from a woman of 80 years or more with active or convalescent COVID-19.

J is TRBJ2-7 and V is TRBV5-1, with D perhaps matching TRBD1 (5 bases). V lost 4 bases and J 3 bases, leaving 14 bases between the germline ends. Germline V gives CDR1 SGHRS, CDR2 YFSETQ. The CDR3 length is 14 residues. This CDR3 reads CASSVAGKGYEQYF. DNA for the CDR3: TGCGCCAGCAGCGTGGCAGGGAAGGGCTACGAGCAGTACTTC.

In this sample, this clone turned up once. This sequence joins TRBV2 and TRBJ2-5; 11 nucleotides agree with TRBD1. Looked up from germline, CDR1 is SNHLY and CDR2 is FYNNEI. V dropped 7 bases and J dropped 5; count of bases not matched to a gene: 12. The CDR3 runs to 16 residues. The CDR3 bases are TGTGCCAGCACCGGGACAGGGGGGTATCGGGTGGAGACCCAGTACTTC. Amino acid sequence: CASTGTGGYRVETQYF.

V gene TRBV6-2 or TRBV6-3 combines with J gene TRBJ2-1; 7 bases match TRBD2. Looked up from germline, CDR1 is MNHEY and CDR2 is SVGEGT. V shed 4 bases, J shed 1 base, and the junction held 4 bases outside the gene matches. The CDR3 consists of 15 residues. DNA of the CDR3: TGTGCCAGCAGTTCTAGCGGACGGTCCTACAATGAGCAGTTCTTC. This codes for CASSSSGRSYNEQFF.

The gene calls are TRBV5-1 and TRBJ2-3; D is perhaps TRBD2 (6 bases). The CDR3 spans 15 residues. Trimming cost V 6 bases and J 2 bases, with 16 bases left between them. CDR1 and CDR2 from the germline V gene are SGHRS and YFSETQ. DNA for the CDR3: TGCGCCAGCAAGTCGAGCGGGTTGTTCACAGATACGCAGTATTTT. Translation gives CASKSSGLFTDTQYF.

The chain is built from TRBV15 and TRBJ2-7, with TRBD1 matching 7 bases. J lost 0 bases, V lost 4 bases, and 6 bases had no gene match. The CDR3 is made up of 15 amino acids. Per the germline V gene, CDR1 is LNHNV and CDR2 is YYDKDF (reference sequence). CDR3 sequence reads: CATSKGQVDSYEQYF. In DNA, the CDR3 is TGTGCCACCAGCAAAGGACAGGTTGACTCCTACGAGCAGTACTTC.

The chain combines TRBV6-2 or TRBV6-3 with TRBJ2-7; D may be TRBD1 (6 bases). Germline CDR1 and CDR2: MNHEY and SVGEGT. Trimming removed 0 bases from V and 6 bases from J, with 15 bases in between. The CDR3 is 15 amino acids. The CDR3 is CASSYSQGGNLEQYF. CDR3 bases: TGTGCCAGCAGTTACTCACAGGGCGGCAATCTCGAGCAGTACTTC.

The chain links TRBV7-2 to TRBJ2-7, with D possibly TRBD2 on 6 matching bases. Trimming took 5 bases from V and 4 from J, leaving 15 bases between them. Germline-derived CDR1 and CDR2 are SGHTA and FQGNSA. The CDR3 loop spans 14 amino acids. The CDR3 nucleotides are TGTGCCAGCAGCCCTGGACCAGGGACTTACGAGCAGTACTTC. As protein: CASSPGPGTYEQYF.

This rearrangement joins TRBV6-5 to TRBJ2-7, with 7 bases identical to TRBD1. Germline assignment: CDR1 MNHEY and CDR2 SVGAGI. V lost 6 bases, J lost 3 bases, and 2 bases stayed unmatched. The CDR3 length is 12 residues. CDR3 nucleotides: TGTGCCAGCAGCCGGGACAGCTACGAGCAGTACTTC. This sequence encodes CASSRDSYEQYF.

The rearrangement joins TRBV7-2 to TRBJ2-1; TRBD2 matches at 13 bases. J gave up 8 bases and V 4 bases, and 8 bases lay outside the gene matches. The germline V gene encodes CDR1 SGHTA and CDR2 FQGNSA. The CDR3 has 16 residues. CDR3 loop: CASSSTTSGGSYEQFF. CDR3 DNA: TGTGCCAGCAGCTCCACGACTAGCGGGGGGTCTTATGAGCAGTTCTTC.

In its sample, this clone was seen once. The J gene is TRBJ2-1, the V gene TRBV5-1; D ambiguous. Trimming took off 1 base at V and 7 bases at J, with 9 bases between the two ends. Germline CDR1 is SGHRS and CDR2 is YFSETQ. There are 13 residues in the CDR3. CDR3 in amino acids: CASSLTPRNEQFF. The CDR3 DNA sequence: TGCGCCAGCAGCTTGACCCCGAGGAATGAGCAGTTCTTC.

This clone was found a few times. CDR3 sequence reads: CASSFGLASTYEQYF. CDR3 DNA: TGTGCCAGCAGCTTTGGACTAGCGTCAACCTACGAGCAGTACTTC. This sequence joins TRBV7-8 and TRBJ2-7, with 9 bases lining up with TRBD2. The CDR3 contains 15 residues. J lost 2 bases, V lost 3 bases, and 5 bases had no gene match. The germline CDR1 and CDR2 sequences are SGHVS and FQNEAQ.

The CDR3 sequence is CASRHGGGRSDTEAFF. The CDR3 DNA follows: TGTGCCAGCAGACACGGGGGGGGCCGAAGCGACACTGAAGCTTTCTTT. The rearrangement uses TRBV6-6 and TRBJ1-1; D might be TRBD1 (6 bases). This CDR3 is 16 amino acids long. Trimming pared 6 bases from V and 3 bases from J, leaving 20 bases between. Germline loops: CDR1 MNHNY, CDR2 SVGAGI (reference sequence).

This clone has a single count. This sequence joins TRBV9 and TRBJ1-3; D remains ambiguous. Germline V CDR1 and CDR2: SGDLS, YYNGEE. The CDR3 is made up of 16 amino acids. Trimming removed 4 bases from V and 0 bases from J, with 14 bases in between. CDR3 protein: CASSPMTPTSGNTIYF. CDR3 DNA: TGTGCCAGCAGCCCAATGACTCCTACCTCTGGAAACACCATATATTTT.

This clone has a single count. The chain is built from TRBV29-1 and TRBJ2-7; D possibly corresponds to TRBD2 (5 bases). Looked up from germline, CDR1 is SQVTM and CDR2 is ANQGSEA. This CDR3 has 13 amino acids. The V end lost 6 bases, the J end lost 5 bases, and 17 bases lay between the germline ends. CDR3 protein: CSVAPRGANEQYF. The CDR3 nucleotides read TGCAGCGTGGCCCCCCGGGGAGCAAACGAGCAGTACTTC.

The chain employs TRBV15 and TRBJ1-4, with D perhaps matching TRBD1 (6 bases). Germline V gene data show CDR1 as LNHNV and CDR2 as YYDKDF (reference sequence). This CDR3 spans 15 amino acids. Trimming stripped 2 bases from V and 7 bases from J, with 14 bases between. The chain's CDR3 is CATSRPWDIGEKLFF. The CDR3 bases are TGTGCCACCAGCAGACCCTGGGACATCGGTGAAAAACTGTTTTTT.

This chain uses TRBV7-2 with TRBJ2-7, with 7 bases fitting TRBD1. The germline V gene has CDR1 SGHTA and CDR2 FQGNSA. V was clipped by 2 bases and J by 2 bases; unmatched bases: 3. The CDR3 extends over 14 amino acids. In DNA form, the CDR3 reads TGTGCCAGCAGCTTAAAGACAGGGCCCTACGAGCAGTACTTC. Its translation is CASSLKTGPYEQYF.

This clone was counted only a few times. The chain uses TRBV7-6 and TRBJ1-5, with 11 bases identical to TRBD1. The germline CDR1 and CDR2 sequences are SGHVS and FNYEAQ. Trimming at V came to 5 bases and at J to 1 base, leaving 7 bases not matched to a gene. The CDR3 length is 17 residues. The CDR3 DNA sequence: TGTGCCAGCAGCCCCGGACAGGGGGCTGCGAGCAATCAGCCCCAGCATTTT. As protein: CASSPGQGAASNQPQHF.